The clone carrying this T cell receptor beta chain was recorded once. No antigen is known for it. This sample was included in a study of cytomegalovirus exposure and HLA in healthy donors. Study outcomes and limitations: By a later analysis, the bulk of CMV-associated TCR beta chains appeared HLA-restricted. Common viral pathogens (according to a later analysis) appeared linked to several of the most significant clusters.

In the PCR, 60 Vbeta and 13 Jbeta primers were used. TCRdb keeps only in-frame clones here, not all; method: immunoSEQ multiplex PCR. The table records about 200,000 clones, 70% to 90% of them present only once. V trimming: 5 bases; J trimming: 7 bases; junction bases outside the gene matches: 9. This CDR3 region has 16 residues. The germline V gene has CDR1 MDHEN and CDR2 SYDVKM. V and J are TRBV28 and TRBJ2-7; TRBD2 matches 15 bases. This sequence originates from a woman aged 25 to 39 in good health and CMV-seronegative. Material: PBMCs. The CDR3 is CASSAGLAGGGGEQYF. The CDR3 DNA reads as TGTGCCAGCAGTGCGGGACTAGCGGGAGGAGGAGGGGAGCAGTACTTC.